A selection of T cell receptor beta chains follows, all from one sample in a study of cytomegalovirus exposure and HLA in healthy donors. Generated by immunoSEQ multiplex PCR, the TCRdb table keeps only in-frame clones and is missing some. Here the sample spans about 130,000 clones, approximately 95% being singletons. Sequenced input: PBMCs. These receptors were collected from a man between 18 and 35 years old in good health and CMV-seronegative. The CDR3 runs from the conserved cysteine through the conserved F or W.

TRBV5-8 CASSPLEVYNEQFF
TRBV11-3 CASSPRGSGNTEAFF
TRBV30 CACFGLGNTEAFF
TRBV6-5 CASSPGGAKTQYF
TRBV23-1 CASSQSLGNTGELFF
TRBV19 CASSGDRPYNEQFF
TRBV11-2 CASSLYRGNTEAFF
TRBV27 CASSSPSYEQYF
TRBV28 CASSSMPYEQYF
TRBV13 CASSYRGYTGELFF
TRBV9 CASSGYPGGANNEQFF
TRBV5-1 CASGLAGGRDEQFF
TRBV7-2 CASSATRSGNTIYF
TRBV5-4 CASSLDRYSYEQYF
TRBV5-1 CASSLGGLAGVLHNEQFF
TRBV6-1 CASSDSAYEQYF
TRBV4-3 CASSSTRPHMGLQLNTGELFF
TRBV4-3 CASSQATSGSSTDTQYF
TRBV7-9 CASSPTADTQYF
TRBV19 CASSVTGTTSYEQYF